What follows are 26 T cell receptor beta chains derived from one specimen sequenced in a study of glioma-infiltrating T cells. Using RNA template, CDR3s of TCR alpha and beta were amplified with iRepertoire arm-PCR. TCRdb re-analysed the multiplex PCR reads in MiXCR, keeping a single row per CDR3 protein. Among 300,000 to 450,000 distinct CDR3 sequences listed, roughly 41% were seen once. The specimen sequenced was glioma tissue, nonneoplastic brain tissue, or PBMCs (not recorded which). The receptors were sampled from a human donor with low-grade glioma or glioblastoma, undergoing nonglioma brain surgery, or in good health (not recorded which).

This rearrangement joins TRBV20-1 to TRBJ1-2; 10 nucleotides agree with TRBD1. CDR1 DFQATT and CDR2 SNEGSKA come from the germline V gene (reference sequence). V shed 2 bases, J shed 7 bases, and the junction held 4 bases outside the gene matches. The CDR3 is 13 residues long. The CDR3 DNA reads TGCAGTGCTAGATGGACAGGGGGAACTGGCTACACCTTC. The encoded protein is CSARWTGGTGYTF.

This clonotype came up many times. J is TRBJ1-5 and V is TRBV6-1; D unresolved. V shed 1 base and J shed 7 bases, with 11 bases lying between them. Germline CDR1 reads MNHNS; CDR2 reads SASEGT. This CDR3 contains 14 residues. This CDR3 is CASSEVKESQPQHF. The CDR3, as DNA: TGTGCCAGCAGTGAAGTAAAGGAGTCACAGCCCCAGCATTTT.

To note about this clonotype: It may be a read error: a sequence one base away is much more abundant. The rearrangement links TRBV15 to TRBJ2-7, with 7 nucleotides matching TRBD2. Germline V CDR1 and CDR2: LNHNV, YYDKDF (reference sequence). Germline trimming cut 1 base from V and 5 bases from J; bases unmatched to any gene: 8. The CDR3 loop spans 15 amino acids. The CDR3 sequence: CATSRGTTSEDEQYF. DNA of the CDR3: TGTGCCACCAGCAGAGGCACAACTAGCGAGGACGAGCAGTACTTC.

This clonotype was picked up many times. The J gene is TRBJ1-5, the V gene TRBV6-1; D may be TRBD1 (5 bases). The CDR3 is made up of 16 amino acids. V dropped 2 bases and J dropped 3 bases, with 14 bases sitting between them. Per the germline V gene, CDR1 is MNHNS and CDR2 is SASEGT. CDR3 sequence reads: CASSELRDRTNQPQHF. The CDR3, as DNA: TGTGCCAGCAGTGAACTTAGGGACCGCACCAATCAGCCCCAGCATTTT.

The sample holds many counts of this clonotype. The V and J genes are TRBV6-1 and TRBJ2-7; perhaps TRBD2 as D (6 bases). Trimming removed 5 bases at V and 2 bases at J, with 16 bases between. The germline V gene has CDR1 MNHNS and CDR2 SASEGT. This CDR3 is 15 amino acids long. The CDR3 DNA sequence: TGTGCCAGCAGTTCCGGGACTCTTGGTCCCTACGAGCAGTACTTC. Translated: CASSSGTLGPYEQYF.

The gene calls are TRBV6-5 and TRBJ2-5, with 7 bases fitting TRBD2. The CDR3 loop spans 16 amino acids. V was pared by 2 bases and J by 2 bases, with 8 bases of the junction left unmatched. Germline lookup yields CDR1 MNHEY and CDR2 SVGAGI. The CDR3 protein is CASSYTGGRGQETQYF. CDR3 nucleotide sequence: TGTGCCAGCAGTTACACGGGCGGGAGAGGTCAAGAGACCCAGTACTTC.

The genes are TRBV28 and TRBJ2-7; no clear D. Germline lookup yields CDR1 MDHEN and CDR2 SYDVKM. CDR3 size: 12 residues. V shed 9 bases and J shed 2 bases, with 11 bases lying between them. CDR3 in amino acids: CARSLQAYEQYF. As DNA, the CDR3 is TGTGCCAGGAGTCTCCAGGCCTACGAGCAGTACTTC. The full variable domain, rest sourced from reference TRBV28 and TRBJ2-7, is DVKVTQSSRYLVKRTGEKVFLECVQDMDHENMFWYRQDPGLGLRLIYFSYDVKMKEKGDIPEGYSVSREKKERFSLILESASTNQTSMYLCARSLQAYEQYFGPGTRLTVT.

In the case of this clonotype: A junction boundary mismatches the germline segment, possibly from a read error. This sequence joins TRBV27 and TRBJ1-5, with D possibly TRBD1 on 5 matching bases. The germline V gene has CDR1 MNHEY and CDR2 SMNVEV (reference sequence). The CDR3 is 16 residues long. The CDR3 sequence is CASRQQGIYSNHPQHF. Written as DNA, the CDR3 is TGTGCCAGCCGGCAGCAGGGCATTTATAGCAATCACCCCCAGCATTTT.

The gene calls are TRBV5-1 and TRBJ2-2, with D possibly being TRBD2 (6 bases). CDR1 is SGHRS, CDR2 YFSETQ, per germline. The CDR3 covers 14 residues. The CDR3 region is CATGGASNTGELFF. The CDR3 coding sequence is TGCGCAACCGGAGGGGCATCGAACACCGGGGAGCTGTTTTTT.

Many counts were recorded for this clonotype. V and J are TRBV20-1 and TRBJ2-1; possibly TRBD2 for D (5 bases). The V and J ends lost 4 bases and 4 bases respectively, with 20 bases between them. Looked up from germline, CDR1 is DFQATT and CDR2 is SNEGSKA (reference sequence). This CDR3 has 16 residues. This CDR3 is CSAMRSGRAPYNEQFF. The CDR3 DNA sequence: TGCAGTGCTATGAGAAGCGGACGGGCCCCTTACAATGAGCAGTTCTTC.

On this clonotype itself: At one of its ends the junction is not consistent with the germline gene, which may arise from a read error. CDR3 nucleotide sequence: TGTGCCAGCCGGGGGATTATCCCCAATAAGCCCCAGCATTTT. It is translated as CASRGIIPNKPQHF. The chain employs TRBV7-2 and TRBJ1-5; D is possibly TRBD1 (5 bases). The CDR3 has 14 amino acids. Per the germline V gene, CDR1 is SGHTA and CDR2 is FQGNSA.

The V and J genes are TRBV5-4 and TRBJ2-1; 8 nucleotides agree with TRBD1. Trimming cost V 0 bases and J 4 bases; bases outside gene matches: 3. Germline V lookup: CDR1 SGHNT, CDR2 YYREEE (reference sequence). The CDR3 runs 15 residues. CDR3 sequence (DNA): TGTGCCAGCAGCTTGGACAGGGGGGAATACAATGAGCAGTTCTTC. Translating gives CASSLDRGEYNEQFF.

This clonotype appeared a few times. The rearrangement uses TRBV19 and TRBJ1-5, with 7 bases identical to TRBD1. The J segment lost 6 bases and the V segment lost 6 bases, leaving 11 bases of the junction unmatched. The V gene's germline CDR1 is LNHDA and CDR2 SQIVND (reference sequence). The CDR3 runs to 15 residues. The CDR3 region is CASSPLDREGQPQHF. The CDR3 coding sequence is TGTGCCAGTAGCCCCCTCGACAGGGAGGGTCAGCCCCAGCATTTT.

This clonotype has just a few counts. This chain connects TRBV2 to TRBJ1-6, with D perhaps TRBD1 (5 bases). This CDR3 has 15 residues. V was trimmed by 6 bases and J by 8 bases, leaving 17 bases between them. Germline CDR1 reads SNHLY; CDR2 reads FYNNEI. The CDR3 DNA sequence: TGTGCCAGCAGATCCAGGGAAACTCGCCATTCACCCCTCCACTTT. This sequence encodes CASRSRETRHSPLHF.

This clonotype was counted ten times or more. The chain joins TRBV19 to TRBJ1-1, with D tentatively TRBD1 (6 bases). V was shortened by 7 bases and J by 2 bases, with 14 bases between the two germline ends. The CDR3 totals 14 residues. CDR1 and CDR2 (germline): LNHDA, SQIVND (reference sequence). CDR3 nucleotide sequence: TGTGCCAGTACCCTCCAGGGGCTCAACACTGAAGCTTTCTTT. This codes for CASTLQGLNTEAFF. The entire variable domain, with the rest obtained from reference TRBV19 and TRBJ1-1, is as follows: DGGITQSPKYLFRKEGQNVTLSCEQNLNHDAMYWYRQDPGQGLRLIYYSQIVNDFQKGDIAEGYSVSREKKESFPLTVTSAQKNPTAFYLCASTLQGLNTEAFFGQGTRLTVV.

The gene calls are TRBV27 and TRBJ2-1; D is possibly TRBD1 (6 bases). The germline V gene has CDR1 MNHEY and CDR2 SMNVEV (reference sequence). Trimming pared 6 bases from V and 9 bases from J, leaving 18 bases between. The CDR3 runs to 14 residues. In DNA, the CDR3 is TGTGCCAGCAGCGTAGGATTGGGGGCCAGTGAGCAGTTCTTC. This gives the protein CASSVGLGASEQFF.

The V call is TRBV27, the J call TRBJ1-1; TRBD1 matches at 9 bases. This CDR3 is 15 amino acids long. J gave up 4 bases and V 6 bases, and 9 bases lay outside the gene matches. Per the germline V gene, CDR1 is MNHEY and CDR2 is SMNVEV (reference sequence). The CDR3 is CASSYPGTGTTEAFF. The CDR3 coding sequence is TGTGCCAGCAGCTATCCAGGGACAGGGACCACTGAAGCTTTCTTT.

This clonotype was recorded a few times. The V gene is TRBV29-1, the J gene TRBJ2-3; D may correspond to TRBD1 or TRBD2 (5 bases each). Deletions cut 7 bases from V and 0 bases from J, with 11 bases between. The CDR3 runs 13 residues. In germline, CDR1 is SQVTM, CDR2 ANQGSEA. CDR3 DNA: TGCAGCGCCGGGACCCAGAGCACAGATACGCAGTATTTT. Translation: CSAGTQSTDTQYF.

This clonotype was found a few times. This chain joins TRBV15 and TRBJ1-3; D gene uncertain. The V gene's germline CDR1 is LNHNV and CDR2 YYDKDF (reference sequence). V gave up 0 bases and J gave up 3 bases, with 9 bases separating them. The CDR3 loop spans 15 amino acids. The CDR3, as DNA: TGTGCCACCAGCAGAGATAAGGGCAGTGGAAACACCATATATTTT. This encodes CATSRDKGSGNTIYF. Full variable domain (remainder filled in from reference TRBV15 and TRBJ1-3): DAMVIQNPRYQVTQFGKPVTLSCSQTLNHNVMYWYQQKSSQAPKLLFHYYDKDFNNEADTPDNFQSRRPNTSFCFLDIRSPGLGDTAMYLCATSRDKGSGNTIYFGEGSWLTVV.

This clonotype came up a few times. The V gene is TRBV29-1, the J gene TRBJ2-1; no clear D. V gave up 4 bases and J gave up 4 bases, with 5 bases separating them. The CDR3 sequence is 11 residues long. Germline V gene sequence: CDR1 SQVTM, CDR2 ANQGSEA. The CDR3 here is CSVGVYNEQFF. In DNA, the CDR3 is TGCAGCGTTGGGGTTTACAATGAGCAGTTCTTC.

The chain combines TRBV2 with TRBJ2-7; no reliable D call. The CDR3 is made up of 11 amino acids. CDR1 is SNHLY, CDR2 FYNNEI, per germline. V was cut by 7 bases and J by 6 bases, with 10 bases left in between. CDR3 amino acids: CASMVNSEQYF. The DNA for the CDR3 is TGTGCCAGCATGGTAAATTCCGAGCAGTACTTC.

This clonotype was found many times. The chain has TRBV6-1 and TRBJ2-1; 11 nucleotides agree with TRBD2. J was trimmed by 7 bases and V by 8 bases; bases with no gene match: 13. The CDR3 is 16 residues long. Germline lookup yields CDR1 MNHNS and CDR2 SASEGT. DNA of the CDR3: TGTGCCAGCGCCTCTCTCCTAGCGGGAGGAATGAATGAGCAGTTCTTC. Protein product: CASASLLAGGMNEQFF.

CDR3 region: CASRGASQFF. The CDR3 DNA sequence: TGTGCCAGCAGGGGGGCTTCACAGTTCTTC. J is TRBJ2-1 and V is TRBV2, with TRBD1 as a possible D gene (6 bases). V was trimmed by 6 bases and J by 13 bases, leaving 10 bases between them. CDR3 size: 10 residues. The germline V gene has CDR1 SNHLY and CDR2 FYNNEI.

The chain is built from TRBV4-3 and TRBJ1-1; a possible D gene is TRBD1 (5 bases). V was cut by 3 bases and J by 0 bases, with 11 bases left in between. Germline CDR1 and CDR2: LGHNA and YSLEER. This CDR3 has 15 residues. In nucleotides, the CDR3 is TGCGCCAGCAGCCATCGACCAGGGATGAACACTGAAGCTTTCTTT. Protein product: CASSHRPGMNTEAFF.

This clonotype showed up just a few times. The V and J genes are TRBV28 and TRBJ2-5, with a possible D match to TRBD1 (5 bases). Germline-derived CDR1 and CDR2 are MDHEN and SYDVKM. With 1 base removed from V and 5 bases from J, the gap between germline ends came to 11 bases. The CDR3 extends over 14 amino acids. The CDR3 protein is CASSLLGQGETQYF. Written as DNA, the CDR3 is TGTGCCAGCAGTTTATTAGGCCAGGGCGAGACCCAGTACTTC.

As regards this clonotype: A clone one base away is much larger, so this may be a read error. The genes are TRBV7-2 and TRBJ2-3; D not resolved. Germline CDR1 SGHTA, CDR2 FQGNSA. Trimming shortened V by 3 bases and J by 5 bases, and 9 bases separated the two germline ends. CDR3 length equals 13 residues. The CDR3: CASSFGVGDTQYF. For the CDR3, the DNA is TGTGCCAGCAGCTTTGGAGTGGGAGATACGCAGTATTTT.